This TCR beta chain appears in the sequencing data of a study of T cells after yellow fever vaccination. Points from the study as a whole: The secondary response peaked faster, at day 5 versus 15, but was weaker.

Trimming removed 4 bases from V and 0 bases from J, with 13 bases in between. The CDR3 sequence is 16 residues long. TCRdb re-called the 5' RACE reads with MiXCR, one entry per CDR3 protein. The sample has about 74,000 distinct CDR3 sequences; approximately 7% are singletons. In this sample, this clonotype is medium-sized. No antigen is known for it. Material: CD8+ T cells sorted from PBMCs, obtained roughly 5 days after the first yellow fever vaccination. The sequence was obtained from a man between 18 and 29 years old who received the YFV17D yellow fever vaccine. The chain couples TRBV12-3 or TRBV12-4 to TRBJ2-1, with D maybe TRBD2 (6 bases). CDR3 amino acids: CASSSPGVSSYNEQFF. The CDR3 DNA reads as TGTGCCAGCAGTTCTCCGGGGGTGAGCTCCTACAATGAGCAGTTCTTC.